This T cell receptor beta chain was retrieved from a study of cytomegalovirus exposure and HLA in healthy donors. Per the germline V gene, CDR1 is MNHNY and CDR2 is SVGAGI (reference sequence). The CDR3 is made up of 14 amino acids. V lost 8 bases, J lost 1 base, and 6 bases stayed unmatched. Primers: 60 Vbeta forward and 13 Jbeta reverse. The method was immunoSEQ multiplex PCR; TCRdb's version includes in-frame clones alone and lacks a portion of them. The top ten hold 1.2% of the sample, which has 90,000 to 100,000 clones, about two thirds seen once. A word on this clone: Other DNA sequences of this sample code for an identical CDR3.

Input material: PBMCs. The J gene is TRBJ2-5, the V gene TRBV6-6, with 8 bases matching TRBD2. This clonotype was obtained from a female donor in good health and CMV-seronegative. The chain's CDR3 is CASGLTSAQETQYF. CDR3 bases: TGTGCCAGCGGGCTGACTAGCGCCCAAGAGACCCAGTACTTC.